These 18 T cell receptor beta chains originate from one sample sequenced in a study of T cells after yellow fever vaccination. TCRdb recomputed calls from the 5' RACE reads with MiXCR, one row per CDR3 protein. In the table there are hundreds of thousands of distinct CDR3 sequences, around 12% of which are singletons. Sample: PBMCs, taken on the day of the yellow fever booster vaccination. These receptors came from a man aged 30 to 39 who received the YFV17D yellow fever vaccine.

This clonotype was counted only a few times. This chain joins TRBV28 and TRBJ2-1, with D tentatively TRBD2 (5 bases). Germline V gene sequence: CDR1 MDHEN, CDR2 SYDVKM. This CDR3 is 16 amino acids long. Trimming took off 6 bases at V and 7 bases at J, with 22 bases between the two ends. CDR3 loop: CASRTPRQRRGNEQFF. In DNA, the CDR3 is TGTGCCAGCAGGACCCCCCGCCAGCGGAGAGGAAATGAGCAGTTCTTC.

The rearrangement links TRBV5-1 to TRBJ2-7; D may be TRBD1 (6 bases). Looked up from germline, CDR1 is SGHRS and CDR2 is YFSETQ. Trimming took off 6 bases at V and 4 bases at J, with 17 bases between the two ends. The CDR3 is 14 residues long. CDR3 sequence reads: CASNLGGGQYEQYF. The CDR3 DNA reads TGCGCCAGCAACCTCGGAGGCGGACAGTACGAGCAGTACTTC.

The rearrangement joins TRBV3-1 to TRBJ2-7, with 14 bases identical to TRBD2. J lost 2 bases, V lost 10 bases, and 19 bases had no gene match. The CDR3 sequence is 19 residues long. Germline V gene lookup returns CDR1 LGHDT and CDR2 YNNKEL (reference sequence). The CDR3 bases are TGTGCCACCACCCGCTCTCCGGGACTAGCGGGAGCGGGGGCCTACGAGCAGTACTTC. This codes for CATTRSPGLAGAGAYEQYF.

This rearrangement joins TRBV20-1 to TRBJ2-7; D tentatively reads TRBD1 or TRBD2 (5 bases each). The V gene lost 6 bases and the J gene lost 0 bases, with 15 bases spanning the gap. Germline CDR1 is DFQATT and CDR2 is SNEGSKA (reference sequence). CDR3 size: 14 residues. CDR3 amino acids: CSAHDRDGSYEQYF. CDR3 DNA sequence: TGCAGTGCCCACGACCGGGACGGCTCCTACGAGCAGTACTTC.

Only a few counts were recorded for this clonotype. V and J are TRBV18 and TRBJ1-2; perhaps TRBD1 as D (5 bases). The CDR3 has 13 residues. Germline loops: CDR1 KGHSH, CDR2 LQKENI. Deletions cut 7 bases from V and 7 bases from J, with 16 bases between. CDR3 sequence (DNA): TGTGCCAGCTTCCCCACAGGCGGCAGTGGCTACACCTTC. Translated, it gives CASFPTGGSGYTF.

This clonotype has only a few counts. This chain uses TRBV20-1 with TRBJ2-5; D unresolved. Between the trimmed V and J ends, which lost 0 bases and 5 bases, there was a span of 13 bases. This CDR3 comprises 14 residues. Germline V gene sequence: CDR1 DFQATT, CDR2 SNEGSKA (reference sequence). In DNA, the CDR3 is TGCAGTGCTAGAGATCTCTCACTGGGGGAGACCCAGTACTTC. This codes for CSARDLSLGETQYF.

The chain joins TRBV19 to TRBJ1-2; D gene ambiguous. Per germline, CDR1 LNHDA and CDR2 SQIVND (reference sequence). Between the trimmed V and J ends, which lost 5 bases and 0 bases, there was a span of 7 bases. This CDR3 contains 13 residues. The CDR3 region is CASSRRANYGYTF. The CDR3 DNA reads as TGTGCCAGTAGTCGGAGGGCTAACTATGGCTACACCTTC.

This clonotype came up a few times. The genes are TRBV3-1 and TRBJ2-1; weak D call: TRBD2 (6 bases). This CDR3 comprises 15 residues. V dropped 5 bases and J dropped 0 bases, with 11 bases sitting between them. The germline V gene has CDR1 LGHDT and CDR2 YNNKEL (reference sequence). Here the CDR3 reads CASSWDSSSYNEQFF. The CDR3 DNA follows: TGTGCCAGCAGCTGGGACTCAAGCTCCTACAATGAGCAGTTCTTC.

In this sample, this clonotype turned up a few times. CDR3 in DNA: TGCGCCAGCAGCCGCGAGAAGGGGGCGGGGGAGACCCAGTACTTC. This sequence encodes CASSREKGAGETQYF. This rearrangement joins TRBV5-1 to TRBJ2-5; tentative D call: TRBD1 (7 bases). CDR1 is SGHRS and CDR2 is YFSETQ in the germline V gene. The CDR3 length is 15 residues. The V gene lost 4 bases and the J gene lost 5 bases, with 18 bases spanning the gap.

This chain uses TRBV12-3 or TRBV12-4 with TRBJ1-6, with 7 bases matching TRBD1. This CDR3 has 13 amino acids. V dropped 2 bases and J dropped 9; count of bases not matched to a gene: 1. The CDR3 coding sequence is TGTGCCAGCAGTTTAACAGGGGTTTCACCCCTCCACTTT. Translation: CASSLTGVSPLHF.

CDR3: CASSEAPASSEQYF. The CDR3 coding sequence is TGTGCCAGCAGTGAAGCGCCAGCCTCCAGCGAGCAGTACTTC. The chain links TRBV6-1 to TRBJ2-7; the D is unclear. CDR1 MNHNS and CDR2 SASEGT come from the germline V gene. The CDR3 contains 14 residues. Trimming pared 0 bases from V and 6 bases from J, leaving 12 bases between.

The rearrangement joins TRBV25-1 to TRBJ1-5; D call uncertain. The V gene's germline CDR1 is MGHDK and CDR2 SYGVNS. V was clipped by 2 bases and J by 6 bases, with 11 bases between them. The CDR3 has 14 residues. CDR3: CASSENGVFQPQHF. CDR3 nucleotides: TGTGCCAGCAGTGAAAACGGGGTTTTTCAGCCCCAGCATTTT.

This clonotype was observed a few times. V usage is TRBV7-2 and J usage is TRBJ2-7; TRBD1 or TRBD2 may be the D gene (5 bases each). The CDR3 contains 13 residues. Germline V gene data show CDR1 as SGHTA and CDR2 as FQGNSA. V was pared by 7 bases and J by 2 bases, with 12 bases between. CDR3 in amino acids: CASTLPGPYEQYF. The DNA of the CDR3 is TGTGCCAGCACCCTGCCGGGGCCCTACGAGCAGTACTTC. Combining the CDR3 with reference TRBV7-2 and TRBJ2-7 gives the whole variable domain GAGVSQSPSNKVTEKGKDVELRCDPISGHTALYWYRQSLGQGLEFLIYFQGNSAPDKSGLPSDRFSAERTGGSVSTLTIQRTQQEDSAVYLCASTLPGPYEQYFGPGTRLTVT.

This clonotype turned up a few times. The chain couples TRBV6-2 or TRBV6-3 to TRBJ1-2; 9 bases align to TRBD1. V was clipped by 7 bases and J by 4 bases; unmatched bases: 16. Looked up from germline, CDR1 is MNHEY and CDR2 is SVGEGT. The CDR3 contains 17 residues. For the CDR3, the DNA is TGTGCCAGCACCAATGGACAGGGGACGATGACTGTCTATGGCTACACCTTC. Its protein product is CASTNGQGTMTVYGYTF.

This clonotype came up a few times. The CDR3 loop is CASSQGTSGTVLGANVLTF. The CDR3, as DNA: TGTGCCAGCAGCCAGGGAACTAGCGGGACAGTGTTGGGGGCCAACGTCCTGACTTTC. This chain connects TRBV14 to TRBJ2-6; 10 nucleotides line up with TRBD2. Per the germline V gene, CDR1 is SGHDN and CDR2 is FVKESK. J was trimmed by 4 bases and V by 3 bases; bases with no gene match: 12. This CDR3 is built from 19 residues.

The CDR3 reads CASSPGTSGRERQFF. The CDR3 region has the DNA TGTGCCAGCAGTCCAGGGACTAGCGGGAGGGAGAGGCAGTTCTTC. This chain joins TRBV12-3 or TRBV12-4 and TRBJ2-1; TRBD2 matches at 16 bases. After removal of 5 bases from V and 12 bases from J, the junction contained 7 bases not matched to a gene. This CDR3 is 15 amino acids long.

This clonotype was counted a few times. J is TRBJ2-7 and V is TRBV27, with 9 bases that match TRBD2. The CDR3 sequence is 15 residues long. The trim removed 7 bases at V and 3 bases at J, leaving 10 bases unmatched. In germline, CDR1 is MNHEY, CDR2 SMNVEV (reference sequence). DNA for the CDR3: TGTGCCAGCAAGATAGCGGGAGAAGGGGACTACGAGCAGTACTTC. Protein: CASKIAGEGDYEQYF.

The table lists this clonotype with a few counts. For the CDR3, the DNA is TGTGCCAGCAGCGTCGACGGCGAGGACAGGGGTACACCCCTCCACTTT. Its protein product is CASSVDGEDRGTPLHF. The rearrangement joins TRBV9 to TRBJ1-6; 9 bases line up with TRBD1. J lost 11 bases, V lost 2 bases, and 11 bases had no gene match. The CDR3 totals 16 residues. Germline assignment: CDR1 SGDLS and CDR2 YYNGEE.